The clone carrying this TCR beta chain was counted ten times or more. Antigen unknown. With iRepertoire HTBI primers and Arm-PCR of CDR3 regions, TCR beta libraries were built. TCRdb re-derived calls from the multiplex PCR reads in MiXCR, one entry per CDR3 protein. The sample contains some 470,000 distinct CDR3 sequences, under 25% of which appear only once. The time point: persistent/refractory GD, antithyroid drugs over 5 years with positive TRAb. PBMC-extracted RNA yielded the TCR library. The entry originates in a study of regulatory T cells in long-lasting Graves disease. Study-wide findings and caveats: Thyroid tissue was not studied; only peripheral blood was.

Germline CDR1 MNHGY, CDR2 SVAAGI. The CDR3 loop spans 16 amino acids. Deletions cut 3 bases from V and 4 bases from J, with 18 bases between. V is TRBV6-9 and J is TRBJ2-5, with D unclear. This clonotype was obtained from a female donor with Graves disease. Sequencing was performed on peripheral blood mononuclear cells (PBMCs), taken when the disease was refractory, from a patient treated with antithyroid drugs. The CDR3 DNA follows: TGTGCCAGCAGTTACAGAGACCCTACCATGGGAGAGACCCAGTACTTC. Residues: CASSYRDPTMGETQYF.